The TCR beta chain under discussion was sequenced for a study of blood T cell repertoires in COVID-19. Per the study methods: Amplifying reference gene primers gave estimates of nucleated cell counts. The assay was immunoSEQ multiplex PCR, and TCRdb's table has in-frame clones only and misses some. The DNA was the basis for D and trimming; V, J and clone size are from that table. The profile shows some 520,000 clones, about 88% of them singletons. It was during active infection that Seattle patients were enrolled and then longitudinally followed. This CDR3 is built from 13 residues. The V segment lost 6 bases and the J segment 6 bases; nucleotides outside the gene matches: 6. Looked up from germline, CDR1 is KGHSH and CDR2 is LQKENI.

Source material: peripheral blood. The clonotype comes from a man between 18 and 29 years old with COVID-19, enrolled during active disease. V usage is TRBV18 and J usage is TRBJ2-7, with 9 bases matching TRBD1. The CDR3 is CASSPGQGVEQYF. As DNA, the CDR3 is TGTGCCAGCTCCCCGGGACAGGGTGTCGAGCAGTACTTC.